The 5 T cell receptor beta chains presented below share a single source sample, sequenced in a study of blood T cell repertoires in COVID-19. Assay: immunoSEQ multiplex PCR; the TCRdb copy retains only in-frame clones and omits some. The repertoire holds some 150,000 clones, with 81% as singletons. Sample: peripheral blood. The receptors here all came from a woman aged 55-70 years with active or convalescent COVID-19.

The chain links TRBV9 to TRBJ2-1; 7 bases line up with TRBD2. The germline V gene has CDR1 SGDLS and CDR2 YYNGEE. The V and J ends lost 0 bases and 1 base, in that order; junction bases with no gene match: 1. The CDR3 is 15 residues long. CDR3 amino acids: CASSVAGGSYNEQFF. The CDR3 DNA sequence: TGTGCCAGCAGCGTAGCCGGGGGGTCCTACAATGAGCAGTTCTTC.

V and J are TRBV6-5 and TRBJ1-1; possible D gene TRBD1, 6 bases. The V gene lost 7 bases and the J gene lost 4 bases, with 16 bases spanning the gap. Germline lookup yields CDR1 MNHEY and CDR2 SVGAGI. The CDR3 contains 14 residues. The CDR3 DNA reads as TGTGCCAGCATTGCATTGGACAGCGGCACTGAAGCTTTCTTT. Translated: CASIALDSGTEAFF.

This chain connects TRBV4-1 to TRBJ2-1, with 7 bases lining up with TRBD2. Germline V gene lookup returns CDR1 MGHRA and CDR2 YSYEKL. The CDR3 has 17 residues. V trimming: 0 bases; J trimming: 10 bases; junction bases outside the gene matches: 15. Here the CDR3 reads CASSQDLPGAGDKEQFF. CDR3 nucleotides: TGCGCCAGCAGCCAAGACCTCCCCGGGGCGGGGGATAAGGAGCAGTTCTTC.

This clone is a singleton in its sample. The chain links TRBV6-1 to TRBJ2-3, with TRBD2 matching 10 bases. The junction had 7 bases not matched to a gene; V was cut back by 2 bases and J by 5 bases. CDR1 is MNHNS, CDR2 SASEGT, per germline. The CDR3 contains 16 residues. Here the CDR3 reads CASSESVAGGVDTQYF. The DNA for the CDR3 is TGTGCCAGCAGTGAATCGGTAGCGGGAGGTGTAGATACGCAGTATTTT.

V is TRBV27 and J is TRBJ1-1, with D possibly TRBD1 on 5 matching bases. V was clipped by 3 bases and J by 1 base, with 18 bases between them. The CDR3 totals 17 residues. Germline CDR1 MNHEY, CDR2 SMNVEV (reference sequence). The CDR3, as DNA: TGTGCCAGCAGTTTTTATCCCGTTGGGGCATCGAACACTGAAGCTTTCTTT. Its protein is CASSFYPVGASNTEAFF.